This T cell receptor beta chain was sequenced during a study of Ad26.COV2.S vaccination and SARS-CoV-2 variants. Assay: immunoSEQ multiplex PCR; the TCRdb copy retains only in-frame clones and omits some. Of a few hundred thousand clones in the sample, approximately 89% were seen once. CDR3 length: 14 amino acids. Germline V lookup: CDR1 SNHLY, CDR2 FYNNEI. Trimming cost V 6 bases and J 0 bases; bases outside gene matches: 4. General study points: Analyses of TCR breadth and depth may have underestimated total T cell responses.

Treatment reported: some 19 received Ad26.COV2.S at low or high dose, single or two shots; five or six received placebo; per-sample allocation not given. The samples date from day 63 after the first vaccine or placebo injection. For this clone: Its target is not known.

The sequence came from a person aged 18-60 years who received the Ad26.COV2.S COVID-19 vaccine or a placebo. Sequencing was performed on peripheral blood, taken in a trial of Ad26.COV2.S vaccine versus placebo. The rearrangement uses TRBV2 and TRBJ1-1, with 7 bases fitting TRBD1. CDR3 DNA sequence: TGTGCCAGCAGACGGGACAGCTTGAACACTGAAGCTTTCTTT. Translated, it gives CASRRDSLNTEAFF.